Listed here is a single T cell receptor (beta chain). Authors' data handling: Estimation of nucleated cell counts was performed using reference gene primer amplification. Profiled with immunoSEQ multiplex PCR; TCRdb holds only in-frame clones, not every one. The V and J calls and clone size were taken over from that table, and D and trimming were inferred from the DNA. In the table there are about 200,000 clones, approximately 90% of which are singletons. This sample is part of a study of blood T cell repertoires in COVID-19. The wider study: COVID-19 samples, acute and convalescent, were from the United States, Italy and Spain. T cells, B-cell-depleted T cells, or PBMCs supplied cDNA or gDNA.

Patients at the Seattle site were enrolled during active infection and followed longitudinally. V lost 8 bases, J lost 4 bases, and 4 bases stayed unmatched. Germline V CDR1 and CDR2: MGHDK, SYGVNS. The CDR3 totals 13 residues. This sequence originates from a man between 60 and 70 years old with COVID-19, enrolled during active disease. This chain joins TRBV25-1 and TRBJ1-5, with TRBD1 matching 8 bases. The sequencing input was peripheral blood. This CDR3 reads CASGRQGNQPQHF. CDR3 nucleotide sequence: TGTGCCAGCGGCAGACAGGGGAATCAGCCCCAGCATTTT. The entire variable domain, with the rest obtained from reference TRBV25-1 and TRBJ1-5, is as follows: EADIYQTPRYLVIGTGKKITLECSQTMGHDKMYWYQQDPGMELHLIHYSYGVNSTEKGDLSSESTVSRIRTEHFPLTLESARPSHTSQYLCASGRQGNQPQHFGDGTRLSIL.